The entry that follows covers one T cell receptor beta chain sequence. The antigen is unknown. The sample originates from a study of T cell repertoires in cytomegalovirus infection. About the research overall: Indications came from public TCR beta signatures; they pointed to CMV infection and to a matching HLA type.

Each CDR3 protein is one row after TCRdb ran MiXCR on the reads. The sample includes about 830,000 distinct CDR3 sequences, 30% to 35% of them seen just once. Deletions cut 8 bases from V and 2 bases from J, with 8 bases between. Germline CDR1 reads SQVTM; CDR2 reads ANQGSEA. This CDR3 has 11 residues. The sequence was collected from a human donor in good health (CMV status not recorded). Some clones in this sample may be carry-over from other donors' samples. This sequence joins TRBV29-1 and TRBJ2-3, with D possibly being TRBD1 or TRBD2 (5 bases each). This specimen was cultured CD8+ T cells from PBMCs, taken from culture after CMV antigen stimulation. The CDR3 bases are TGCAGCTTGGGGGACACAGATACGCAGTATTTT. Protein product: CSLGDTDTQYF.